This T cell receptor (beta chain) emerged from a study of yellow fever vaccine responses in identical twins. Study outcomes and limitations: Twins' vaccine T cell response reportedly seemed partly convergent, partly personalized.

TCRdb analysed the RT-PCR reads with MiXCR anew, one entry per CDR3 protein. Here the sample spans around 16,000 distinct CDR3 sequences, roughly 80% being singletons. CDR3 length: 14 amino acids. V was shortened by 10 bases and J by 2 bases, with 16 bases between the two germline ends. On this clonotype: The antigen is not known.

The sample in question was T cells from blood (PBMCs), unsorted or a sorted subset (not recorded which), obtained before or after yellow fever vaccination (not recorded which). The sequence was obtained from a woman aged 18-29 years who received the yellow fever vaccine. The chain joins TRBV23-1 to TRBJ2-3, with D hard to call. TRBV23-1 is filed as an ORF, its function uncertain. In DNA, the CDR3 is TGCGCCACCCCTAAGGAGTCAGCCACAGATACGCAGTATTTT. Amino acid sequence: CATPKESATDTQYF.